This T cell receptor beta chain was found in a study of T cells after yellow fever vaccination. Using its own MiXCR run on the 5' RACE reads, TCRdb lists one record per CDR3 protein. The table records about 340,000 distinct CDR3 sequences, roughly 8.7% of them present only once. The CDR3 sequence is 13 residues long. CDR1 is DFQATT and CDR2 is SNEGSKA in the germline V gene (reference sequence). The V end was cut by 1 base, the J end by 2 bases, with 9 bases between. The material sequenced was PBMCs, taken on the day of the first yellow fever vaccination. The rearrangement uses TRBV20-1 and TRBJ2-7; a weak D match, TRBD2 (5 bases). The sequence was collected from a man younger than 35 who received the YFV17D yellow fever vaccine. CDR3 sequence reads: CSARGGLAYEQYF. CDR3 in DNA: TGCAGTGCTAGAGGAGGGTTGGCCTACGAGCAGTACTTC.